Below, 7 T cell receptor beta chains from the same sample are listed, as sequenced in a study of blood T cell repertoires in COVID-19. The data were produced by immunoSEQ multiplex PCR, yet TCRdb's version contains in-frame clones alone and is incomplete. The profile covers about 34,000 clones, with 80% appearing a single time and approximately 14% taken by the ten largest. The sequenced sample was peripheral blood. Receptor source: a woman between 65 and 79 years old with acute or convalescent COVID-19.

Concerning this clone itself: One junction end disagrees with the germline gene, perhaps due to a read error. This chain uses TRBV2 with TRBJ1-6; 8 positions match TRBD1. CDR1 and CDR2 from the germline V gene are SNHLY and FYNNEI. The CDR3 is 11 amino acids. The CDR3 nucleotides read TGTGCCAGCAGTGAAGACAGGGGGACCAACTTT. It is translated as CASSEDRGTNF. Together with reference TRBV2 and TRBJ1-6, the CDR3 gives the full variable domain: EPEVTQTPSHQVTQMGQEVILRCVPISNHLYFYWYRQILGQKVEFLVSFYNNEISEKSEIFDDQFSVERPDGSNFTLKIRSTKLEDSAMYFCASSEDRGTNFGNGTRLTVT.

The rearrangement joins TRBV28 to TRBJ2-7; TRBD2 agrees at 7 bases. Germline CDR1 MDHEN, CDR2 SYDVKM. The CDR3 has 15 amino acids. J lost 2 bases, V lost 4 bases, and 8 bases had no gene match. CDR3 sequence (DNA): TGTGCCAGCAGTTCTTGGGCTAGCGGCACCTACGAGCAGTACTTC. Its translation is CASSSWASGTYEQYF.

This chain connects TRBV2 to TRBJ2-5, with 9 positions matching TRBD2. Germline values: CDR1 SNHLY, CDR2 FYNNEI. The CDR3 sequence is 16 residues long. J lost 1 base, V lost 3 bases, and 6 bases had no gene match. Here the CDR3 reads CASSDGLAHLQETQYF. The DNA of the CDR3 is TGTGCCAGCAGTGACGGACTAGCGCACCTCCAAGAGACCCAGTACTTC.

CDR3 loop: CASSLRRGLYDNEQFF. The CDR3 DNA follows: TGTGCCAGCAGCTTAAGGAGGGGACTTTACGACAATGAGCAGTTCTTC. The rearrangement uses TRBV7-2 and TRBJ2-1, with D possibly being TRBD2 (6 bases). This CDR3 is 16 amino acids long. CDR1 and CDR2 (germline): SGHTA, FQGNSA. The V end was cut by 2 bases, the J end by 5 bases, with 16 bases between.

V and J are TRBV12-3 or TRBV12-4 and TRBJ2-5; 8 bases align to TRBD2. The CDR3 extends over 13 amino acids. The junction had 4 bases not matched to a gene; V was cut back by 7 bases and J by 3 bases. The CDR3 here is CASTISGEETQYF. CDR3 in DNA: TGTGCCAGCACCATTAGCGGGGAAGAGACCCAGTACTTC.

This clone was picked up a small number of times. The CDR3, as DNA: TGTGCCAGCAGTGAAAGAGAGAACACTGAAGCTTTCTTT. It codes for CASSERENTEAFF. The chain combines TRBV6-1 with TRBJ1-1, with D uncertain. Germline assignment: CDR1 MNHNS and CDR2 SASEGT. This CDR3 is 13 amino acids long. Trimming removed 2 bases from V and 1 base from J, with 5 bases in between.

This clone was found once. The rearrangement uses TRBV7-2 and TRBJ2-7, with TRBD2 identical over 8 bases. V lost 4 bases, J lost 3 bases, and 8 bases stayed unmatched. Germline CDR1 is SGHTA and CDR2 is FQGNSA. The CDR3 consists of 15 residues. The CDR3 DNA is TGTGCCAGCAGCTACACCCCGGGACTAGGCTACGAGCAGTACTTC. It encodes CASSYTPGLGYEQYF.